The clone carrying this TCR beta chain was seen just once. This CDR3 spans 16 amino acids. From germline, CDR1 is MDHEN and CDR2 SYDVKM. The ends were cut back, 4 bases at V and 3 bases at J, with 16 bases in the middle. CD4+ cell separation produced CD45RA+ naive and CD45RA-negative memory subsets. The data were taken from a study of shared clonotypes between healthy human individuals. Study summary: Each donor's CD8 memory used one plate, CD8 naive two, each CD4 subset three.

The table came from immunoSEQ multiplex PCR; TCRdb's copy has only in-frame clones and leaves some out. This sample has roughly 640,000 clones, with roughly 97% found just once. This sequence originates from a woman aged 25 to 39 in good health. The V and J genes are TRBV28 and TRBJ1-5; D remains unclear. The sample consisted of naive CD4+ T cells sorted from blood. Noted subset: CD45RA+ positively selected. The CDR3 reads CASSSARNIFNQPQHF. CDR3 coding DNA: TGTGCCAGCAGTTCGGCACGAAACATATTCAATCAGCCCCAGCATTTT. Looking up the rest from reference TRBV28 and TRBJ1-5 gives the full variable domain: DVKVTQSSRYLVKRTGEKVFLECVQDMDHENMFWYRQDPGLGLRLIYFSYDVKMKEKGDIPEGYSVSREKKERFSLILESASTNQTSMYLCASSSARNIFNQPQHFGDGTRLSIL.